These 10 T cell receptor beta chains were all obtained from the same sample, sequenced in a study of Ad26.COV2.S vaccination and SARS-CoV-2 variants. The treatment: roughly 19 received Ad26.COV2.S at low or high dose, single or two shots; roughly five received placebo; per-sample allocation not given. All samples were drawn on day 63, counting from the first vaccine or placebo injection. The protocol was immunoSEQ multiplex PCR, while the TCRdb copy is restricted to in-frame clones and leaves out a portion. The data contain some 320,000 clones, 86% of them seen just once; the ten biggest clones take up 1.5% to 2%. The starting material was peripheral blood, obtained in a trial of Ad26.COV2.S vaccine versus placebo. The source of these receptors is a person between 18 and 59 years old who received the Ad26.COV2.S COVID-19 vaccine or a placebo.

The V call is TRBV2, the J call TRBJ1-6, with D unresolved. The V gene lost 7 bases and the J gene lost 13 bases, with 14 bases spanning the gap. Germline assignment: CDR1 SNHLY and CDR2 FYNNEI. There are 12 residues in the CDR3. The CDR3 protein is CASTGEAPPLHF. The CDR3 DNA reads TGTGCCAGCACCGGGGAGGCGCCGCCCCTCCACTTT.

This clone showed up just a few times. This chain links TRBV6-5 with TRBJ2-2, with D tentatively TRBD2 (5 bases). CDR1 and CDR2 from the germline V gene are MNHEY and SVGAGI. Trimming cost V 7 bases and J 4 bases, with 13 bases left between them. This CDR3 contains 14 residues. CDR3 loop: CASTADRVTGELFF. The CDR3 DNA sequence: TGTGCCAGCACAGCGGACCGAGTCACCGGGGAGCTGTTTTTT.

This clone was recorded once. The rearrangement uses TRBV25-1 and TRBJ1-1; 11 bases align to TRBD1. Germline CDR1 MGHDK, CDR2 SYGVNS. The trim removed 6 bases at V and 4 bases at J, leaving 7 bases unmatched. This CDR3 spans 15 amino acids. The CDR3 DNA is TGTGCCAGCAGCCCGGGACAGGGGGTCTTCACTGAAGCTTTCTTT. Its translation: CASSPGQGVFTEAFF. Full variable domain (rest looked up from reference TRBV25-1 and TRBJ1-1): EADIYQTPRYLVIGTGKKITLECSQTMGHDKMYWYQQDPGMELHLIHYSYGVNSTEKGDLSSESTVSRIRTEHFPLTLESARPSHTSQYLCASSPGQGVFTEAFFGQGTRLTVV.

This rearrangement joins TRBV28 to TRBJ2-2, with D possibly TRBD2 on 6 matching bases. Germline CDR1 is MDHEN and CDR2 is SYDVKM. The CDR3 totals 15 residues. V was clipped by 6 bases and J by 6 bases, with 17 bases between them. The CDR3 protein is CASSPGRTGAGELFF. In DNA form, the CDR3 reads TGTGCCAGCAGCCCTGGGCGTACGGGGGCCGGGGAGCTGTTTTTT.

The V gene is TRBV5-8, the J gene TRBJ2-5; no clear D. Germline loops: CDR1 SGHTS, CDR2 YDEGEE. The CDR3 runs 13 residues. V gave up 3 bases and J gave up 3 bases, with 9 bases separating them. CDR3 nucleotides: TGTGCCAGCAGCTGGACGTATGAAGAGACCCAGTACTTC. It yields the protein CASSWTYEETQYF.

The genes are TRBV23-1 and TRBJ1-1, with TRBD1 as a possible D gene (5 bases). TRBV23-1 is flagged as an ORF with uncertain function. The CDR3 covers 17 residues. With 2 bases removed from V and 7 bases from J, the gap between germline ends came to 23 bases. CDR3 residues: CASSQMPALGGLIEAFF. The DNA for the CDR3 is TGCGCCAGCAGTCAAATGCCCGCTCTGGGGGGATTGATTGAAGCTTTCTTT.

The chain recombines TRBV19 with TRBJ1-5; 8 bases match TRBD1. This CDR3 spans 18 amino acids. The junction had 13 bases not matched to a gene; V was cut back by 2 bases and J by 4 bases. The germline CDR1 and CDR2 sequences are LNHDA and SQIVND (reference sequence). CDR3 region: CASSIMGGQGAGNQPQHF. The CDR3 DNA is TGTGCCAGTAGTATAATGGGGGGCCAGGGGGCAGGGAATCAGCCCCAGCATTTT.

The chain carries TRBV6-5 and TRBJ1-5; TRBD1 agrees at 8 bases. The V gene end was trimmed by 6 bases and the J gene end by 3 bases; junction bases not matched to a gene: 4. The length of the CDR3 is 14 residues. CDR1 and CDR2 (germline): MNHEY, SVGAGI. CDR3 sequence: CASSRQGNNQPQHF. The CDR3 DNA follows: TGTGCCAGCAGCCGACAGGGGAACAATCAGCCCCAGCATTTT.

The chain has TRBV10-3 and TRBJ1-1; D unresolved. Germline-derived CDR1 and CDR2 are ENHRY and SYGVKD. Trimming removed 0 bases at V and 5 bases at J, with 13 bases between. This CDR3 has 15 residues. The CDR3: CAISESGMGWTEAFF. CDR3 DNA sequence: TGTGCCATCAGTGAGTCTGGGATGGGTTGGACTGAAGCTTTCTTT.

The rearrangement uses TRBV5-1 and TRBJ2-7; 10 nucleotides align to TRBD2. With 7 bases clipped from V and 0 bases from J, the junction kept 4 bases outside the gene matches. The CDR3 contains 14 residues. Germline V gene sequence: CDR1 SGHRS, CDR2 YFSETQ. CDR3 protein: CASASGGNSYEQYF. The CDR3 DNA follows: TGCGCCAGCGCTAGCGGGGGCAACTCCTACGAGCAGTACTTC.